This T cell receptor (beta chain) stems from a study of T cell repertoires in cytomegalovirus infection. TCRdb independently ran MiXCR on the reads; one entry per CDR3 protein. The sample lists fewer than 550,000 distinct CDR3 sequences; more than 20% were seen once. The germline V and J ends were trimmed by 2 bases and 2 bases, with 10 bases remaining between them. This CDR3 has 15 residues. Germline V gene lookup returns CDR1 SGHTA and CDR2 FQGNSA. In its sample, this clonotype was seen many times. The sequence was obtained from a human donor in good health (CMV status not recorded). Some clones in this sample may be carry-over from other donors' samples. The rearrangement links TRBV7-2 to TRBJ1-5; D gene unclear. The sequenced material came from PBMCs. CDR3 protein: CASSLSWLGNQPQHF. The CDR3 coding sequence is TGTGCCAGCAGCTTATCGTGGTTGGGCAATCAGCCCCAGCATTTT.